The entry that follows covers one T cell receptor (beta chain) sequence. Its specific antigen is unknown. Per-base quality was not reported, and no clone a single base away is much larger than it. Healthy HIV-negative adults with no recently reported acute infections or vaccinations were included as donors. Only Caucasian adults living in Nashville, Tennessee, USA were represented among the donors. CD4+ T cells were enriched by magnetic negative selection; naive cells were then positively selected on CD45RA, and the negative fraction formed the memory subset. Blood was obtained by leukapheresis, after which PBMCs were separated by Ficoll-Histopaque density gradient centrifugation and cryopreserved in liquid nitrogen vapor phase. Purity and quantity of every magnetically sorted T cell population were checked by analytical flow cytometry. Genomic DNA was isolated from every sorted fraction and measured by UV absorbance on a Nanodrop 2000c.

Using the deep immunoSEQ assay, TCR CDR3 regions were amplified from genomic DNA by multiplex PCR. Genomic DNA extracted from each cell subset was distributed evenly over all wells of several immunoSEQ 96-well plates, and each plate served as one replicate. For sorted subsets, each replicate PCR was loaded with roughly 0.2 ug genomic DNA, equivalent to about 33,000 T cell genomes. The purified libraries were quantified using a Qubit 3.0 fluorometer, sized with a Bioanalyzer 2100, and then quantified again using the KAPA Library Quantification kit. A separate single-read 150-cycle Illumina NextSeq 550 flow cell was used to sequence each immunoSEQ 96-well plate. Regarding the original processing steps: Because only junctional sequences without quality scores were contained in the immunoSEQ output, filtering matching that applied to full-length reads could not be performed. Sequences were annotated with PyIR, a Python wrapper for IgBLAST v1.9, using IMGT germline references to assign V/J genes and CDR3. Reads were removed for weak V/J assignments (E-value above 1e-6), missing CDR3, stop codons, out-of-frame junctions, or ambiguous translated residues. V3J clonotypes were defined as sequences sharing the same inferred V gene, J gene, and CDR3 amino acid sequence. To compute the percentage overlap between repertoires, the number of shared unique clonotypes was divided by the size of the smaller repertoire. RTK rarefaction, the Chao1 estimator, and Recon v2.1 estimates of unobserved clonotypes were used to assess repertoire richness. OLGA was used to compute generation probabilities for all TCRbeta clonotypes that the gDNA method yielded from a handful of donors. TCRdb obtained this table from immuneACCESS and retained in-frame rearrangements with V and J assigned. These tables miss some clones; where compared with another copy, unresolved V genes account for less than half of the shortfall, and the remainder is unexplained. V and J calls and clone size come straight from that table; D and trimming were deduced from the DNA. This sample holds fewer than 3 million clones; about 90% were observed only once. Of the sample, 0.37% is held by the ten largest clones.

Including cysteine and phenylalanine, the CDR3 has 13 amino acids. Left in the record is the CDR3 DNA by itself, 39 bases read in frame from the first base. CDR1 and CDR2 are drawn from the germline V gene: ENHRY, SYGVKD. V is clipped by 2 bases and J by 6 bases, and the sequence between their germline boundaries is 7 bases long. This specimen comes from a study of shared clonotypes between healthy human individuals (TCRdb year 2020). Regarding the complete study: The cohort comprised a couple of women and a few men aged 18 to 49 years. For each donor, three plates each were used for CD4 naive and CD4 memory, two plates were used for CD8 naive, and one plate was used for CD8 memory. To estimate repertoire size and how much clonotypes are shared between individuals, the study performed deep sequencing of blood TCR repertoires from roughly five healthy adults. Different laboratories and diverse techniques were used to prepare libraries and sequence TCR repertoires, to increase sequencing depth and limit assay-specific biases. Between about 0.8 and 9 billion PBMCs per donor were obtained by leukapheresis. Beyond this particular receptor, the publication reports: Incomplete sequencing was indicated by rarefaction of sorted-subset datasets, despite the large sequencing depth. The small number of donors limited the genetic and exposure-history diversity represented. Naive subsets generally had larger estimated clonotype richness than memory subsets did. Pairwise subsampling led to the expectation that sequencing depth would affect the degree of clonotype sharing among donors. Sampling was restricted to blood, and TCR repertoires in tissues likely differ from the TCR repertoires found in blood. Compared with non-shared clonotypes, the clonotypes found in all four sorted-subset donors had higher generation probabilities. When a few donors were compared, the shared fraction of clonotypes was roughly 4.8% for naive CD4, 3% to 4% for naive CD8, about 2.5% for memory CD4, and about 0.36% for memory CD8.

The chain links TRBV10-3 with TRBJ1-4, with no reliable assignment of the D segment. The TCR was taken from a man aged 18 to 30 in good health. Some clones in this sample may be carry-over from other donors' samples. The sequenced material came from naive CD4+ T cells from PBMCs. What the cell subset or site label conveys for this sample: CD45RA+ positively selected. The CDR3 region: CAISEHRDEKLFF. The DNA is as follows: TGTGCCATCAGTGAGCACAGAGATGAAAAACTGTTTTTT.